This T cell receptor (beta chain) was found in a study of blood T cell repertoires in COVID-19. Turning to the study itself: Collection of acute and convalescent COVID-19 samples took place in the United States, Italy and Spain. T cells, B-cell-depleted T cells, or PBMCs supplied cDNA or gDNA.

Authors' analysis steps: The assay estimated nucleated cells by amplifying reference gene primers. Repertoires were generated with immunoSEQ multiplex PCR, while TCRdb's copy carries only in-frame clones and drops some. From that table come the V and J calls and clone size; the DNA was used to work out D and trimming. The sample holds 250,000 to 300,000 clones, approximately 88% seen once. CDR3 size: 14 residues. Germline V gene data show CDR1 as MGHRA and CDR2 as YSYEKL. Trimming stripped 1 base from V and 5 bases from J, with 8 bases between. The TCR was taken from a woman in her sixties or seventies with COVID-19, enrolled during active disease. The genes are TRBV4-1 and TRBJ1-4; tentatively, D is TRBD1 (5 bases). Sequencing input: peripheral blood. The CDR3 loop is CASSQGQPNEKLFF. The CDR3 region has the DNA TGCGCCAGCAGCCAAGGACAGCCGAATGAAAAACTGTTTTTT.